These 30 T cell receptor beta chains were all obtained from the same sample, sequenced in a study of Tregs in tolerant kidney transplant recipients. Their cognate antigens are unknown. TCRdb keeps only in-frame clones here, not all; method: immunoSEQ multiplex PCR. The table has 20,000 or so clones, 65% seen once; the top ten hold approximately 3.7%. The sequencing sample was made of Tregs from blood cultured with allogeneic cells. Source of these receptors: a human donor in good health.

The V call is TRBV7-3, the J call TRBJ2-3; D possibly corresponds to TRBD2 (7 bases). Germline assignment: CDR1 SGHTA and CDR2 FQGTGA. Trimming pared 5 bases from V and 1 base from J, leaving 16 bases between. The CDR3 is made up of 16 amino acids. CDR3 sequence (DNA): TGTGCCAGCAGCCCCCGAGGGGGGGGCGGCACAGATACGCAGTATTTT. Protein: CASSPRGGGGTDTQYF.

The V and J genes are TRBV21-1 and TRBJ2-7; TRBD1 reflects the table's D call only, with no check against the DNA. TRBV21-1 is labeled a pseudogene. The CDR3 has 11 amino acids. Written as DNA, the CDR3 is TGTAAAGGTGCAGGGGAGTACGAGCAGTACTTC. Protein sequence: CKGAGEYEQYF.

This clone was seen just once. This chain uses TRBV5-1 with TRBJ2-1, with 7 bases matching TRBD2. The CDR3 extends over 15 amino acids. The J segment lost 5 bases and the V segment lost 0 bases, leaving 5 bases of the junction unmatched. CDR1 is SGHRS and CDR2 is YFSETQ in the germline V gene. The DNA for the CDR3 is TGCGCCAGCAGCTTGGCTAGCGGACCCAACAATGAGCAGTTCTTC. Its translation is CASSLASGPNNEQFF.

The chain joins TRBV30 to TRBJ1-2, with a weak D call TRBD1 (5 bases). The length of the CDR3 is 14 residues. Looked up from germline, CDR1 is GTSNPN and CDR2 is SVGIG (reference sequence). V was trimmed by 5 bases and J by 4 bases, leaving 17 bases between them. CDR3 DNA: TGTGCCTGGGGTCGGGACTGGACCCCCTATGGCTACACCTTC. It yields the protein CAWGRDWTPYGYTF.

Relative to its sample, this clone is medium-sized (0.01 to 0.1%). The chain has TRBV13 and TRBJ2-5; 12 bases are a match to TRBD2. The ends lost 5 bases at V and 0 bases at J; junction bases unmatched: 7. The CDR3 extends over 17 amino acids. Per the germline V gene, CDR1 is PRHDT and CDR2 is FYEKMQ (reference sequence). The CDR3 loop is CASSHGLAGRYQETQYF. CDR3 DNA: TGTGCCAGCAGCCATGGACTAGCGGGGAGGTACCAAGAGACCCAGTACTTC.

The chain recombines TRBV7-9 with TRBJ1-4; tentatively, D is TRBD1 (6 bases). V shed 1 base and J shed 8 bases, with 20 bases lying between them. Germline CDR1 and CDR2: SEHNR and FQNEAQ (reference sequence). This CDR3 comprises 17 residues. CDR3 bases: TGTGCCAGCAGCTTAGTCATGACAGTCCTAGGGGGGGAAAAACTGTTTTTT. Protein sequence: CASSLVMTVLGGEKLFF.

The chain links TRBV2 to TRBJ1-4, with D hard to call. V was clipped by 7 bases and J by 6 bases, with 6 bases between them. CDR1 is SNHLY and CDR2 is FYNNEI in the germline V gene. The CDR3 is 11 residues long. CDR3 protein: CASTVYEKLFF. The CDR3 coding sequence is TGTGCCAGCACGGTTTATGAAAAACTGTTTTTT.

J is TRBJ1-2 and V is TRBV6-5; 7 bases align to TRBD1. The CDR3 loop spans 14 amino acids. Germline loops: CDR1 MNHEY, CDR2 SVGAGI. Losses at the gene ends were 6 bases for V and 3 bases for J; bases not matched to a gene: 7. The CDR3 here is CASRPPGQHYGYTF. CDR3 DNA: TGTGCCAGCAGGCCACCGGGACAGCACTATGGCTACACCTTC.

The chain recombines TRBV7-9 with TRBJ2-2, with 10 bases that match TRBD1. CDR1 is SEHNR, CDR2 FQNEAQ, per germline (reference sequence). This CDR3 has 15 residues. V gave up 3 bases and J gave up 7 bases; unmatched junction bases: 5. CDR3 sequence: CASSLGTGAGGELFF. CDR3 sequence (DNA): TGTGCCAGCAGCTTGGGGACAGGGGCCGGCGGGGAGCTGTTTTTT.

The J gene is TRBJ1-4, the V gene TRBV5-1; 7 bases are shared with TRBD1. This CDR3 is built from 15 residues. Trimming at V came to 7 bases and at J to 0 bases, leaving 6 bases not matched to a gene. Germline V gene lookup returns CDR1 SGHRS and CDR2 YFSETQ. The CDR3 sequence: CASGEGTATNEKLFF. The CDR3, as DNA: TGCGCCAGCGGGGAGGGGACAGCAACTAATGAAAAACTGTTTTTT.

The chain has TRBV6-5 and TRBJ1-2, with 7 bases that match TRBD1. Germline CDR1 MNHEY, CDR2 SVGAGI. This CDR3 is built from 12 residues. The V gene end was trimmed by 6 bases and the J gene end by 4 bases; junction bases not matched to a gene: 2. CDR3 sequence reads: CASRGQSYGYTF. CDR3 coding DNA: TGTGCCAGCAGGGGACAGTCCTATGGCTACACCTTC.

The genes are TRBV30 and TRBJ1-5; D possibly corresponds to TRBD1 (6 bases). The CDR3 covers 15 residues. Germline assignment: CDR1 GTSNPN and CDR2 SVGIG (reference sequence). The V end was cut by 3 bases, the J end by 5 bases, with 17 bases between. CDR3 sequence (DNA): TGTGCCTGGAGCCTCGGGGGGGGCGGGTATCAGCCCCAGCATTTT. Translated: CAWSLGGGGYQPQHF.

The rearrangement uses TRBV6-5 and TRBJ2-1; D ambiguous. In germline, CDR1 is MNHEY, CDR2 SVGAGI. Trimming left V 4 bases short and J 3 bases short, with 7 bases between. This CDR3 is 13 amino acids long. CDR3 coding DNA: TGTGCCAGCAGTTGGGCAGGCTACAATGAGCAGTTCTTC. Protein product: CASSWAGYNEQFF.

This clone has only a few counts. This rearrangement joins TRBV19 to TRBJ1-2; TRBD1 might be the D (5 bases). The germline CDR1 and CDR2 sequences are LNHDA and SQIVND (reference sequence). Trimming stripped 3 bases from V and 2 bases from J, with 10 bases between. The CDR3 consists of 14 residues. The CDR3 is CASSMSPGNYGYTF. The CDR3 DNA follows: TGTGCCAGTAGTATGTCACCAGGGAACTATGGCTACACCTTC.

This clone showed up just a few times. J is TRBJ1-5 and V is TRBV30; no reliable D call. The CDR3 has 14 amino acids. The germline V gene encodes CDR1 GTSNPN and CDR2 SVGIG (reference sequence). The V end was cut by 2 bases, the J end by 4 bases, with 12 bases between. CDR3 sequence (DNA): TGTGCCTGGAGTAAAGTCAACGGAAATCAGCCCCAGCATTTT. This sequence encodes CAWSKVNGNQPQHF.

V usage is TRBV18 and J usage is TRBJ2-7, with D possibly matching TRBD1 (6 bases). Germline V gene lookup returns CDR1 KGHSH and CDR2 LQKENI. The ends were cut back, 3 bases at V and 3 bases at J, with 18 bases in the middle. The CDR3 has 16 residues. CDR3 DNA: TGTGCCAGCTCACCTATACAGCAGGGGCGATACTACGAGCAGTACTTC. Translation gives CASSPIQQGRYYEQYF.

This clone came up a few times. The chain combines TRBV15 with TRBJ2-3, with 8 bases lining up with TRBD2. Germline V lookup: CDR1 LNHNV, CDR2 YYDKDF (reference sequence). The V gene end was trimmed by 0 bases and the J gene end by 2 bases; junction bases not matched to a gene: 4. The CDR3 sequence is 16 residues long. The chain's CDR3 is CATSREASGFTDTQYF. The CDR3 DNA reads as TGTGCCACCAGCAGAGAAGCTAGCGGGTTCACAGATACGCAGTATTTT.

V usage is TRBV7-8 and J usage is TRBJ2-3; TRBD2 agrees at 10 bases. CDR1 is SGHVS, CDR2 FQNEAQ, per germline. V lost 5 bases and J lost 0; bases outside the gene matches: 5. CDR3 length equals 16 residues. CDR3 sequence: CASSILLAGSTDTQYF. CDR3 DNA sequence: TGTGCCAGCAGCATCCTACTAGCGGGGAGCACAGATACGCAGTATTTT.

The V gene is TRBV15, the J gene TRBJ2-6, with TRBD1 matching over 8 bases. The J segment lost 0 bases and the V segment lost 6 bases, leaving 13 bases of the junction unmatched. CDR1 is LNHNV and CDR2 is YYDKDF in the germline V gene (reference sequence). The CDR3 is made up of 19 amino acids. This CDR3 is CATSPGMTGAFSGANVLTF. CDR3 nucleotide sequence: TGTGCCACCAGTCCGGGAATGACAGGGGCCTTCTCTGGGGCCAACGTCCTGACTTTC.

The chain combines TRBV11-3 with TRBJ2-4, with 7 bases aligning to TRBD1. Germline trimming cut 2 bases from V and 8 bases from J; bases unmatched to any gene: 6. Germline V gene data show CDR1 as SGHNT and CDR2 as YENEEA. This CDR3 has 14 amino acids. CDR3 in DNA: TGTGCCAGCAGCTTAACTAGGCAGGGGGACATTCAGTACTTC. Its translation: CASSLTRQGDIQYF.

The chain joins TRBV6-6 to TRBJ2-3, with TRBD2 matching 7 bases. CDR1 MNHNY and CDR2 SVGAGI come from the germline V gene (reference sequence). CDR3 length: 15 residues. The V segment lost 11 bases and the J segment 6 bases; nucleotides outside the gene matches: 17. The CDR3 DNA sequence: TGTGCCGGGGCGGGAGCAAATGGCACATGGGATACGCAGTATTTT. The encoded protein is CAGAGANGTWDTQYF.

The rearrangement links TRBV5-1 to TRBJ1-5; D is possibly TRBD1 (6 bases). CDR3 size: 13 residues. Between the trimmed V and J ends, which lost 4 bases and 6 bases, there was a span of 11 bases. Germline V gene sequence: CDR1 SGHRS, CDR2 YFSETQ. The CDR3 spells CASSPDRFQPQHF. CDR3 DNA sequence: TGCGCCAGCAGCCCCGACAGGTTTCAGCCCCAGCATTTT.

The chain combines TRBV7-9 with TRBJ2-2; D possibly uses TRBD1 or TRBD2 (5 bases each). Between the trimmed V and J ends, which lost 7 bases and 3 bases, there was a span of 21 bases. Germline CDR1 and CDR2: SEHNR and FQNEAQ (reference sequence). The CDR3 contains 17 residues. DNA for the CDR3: TGTGCCAGCACCATAGGGGTCGTGAGGGGTTACACCGGGGAGCTGTTTTTT. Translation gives CASTIGVVRGYTGELFF.

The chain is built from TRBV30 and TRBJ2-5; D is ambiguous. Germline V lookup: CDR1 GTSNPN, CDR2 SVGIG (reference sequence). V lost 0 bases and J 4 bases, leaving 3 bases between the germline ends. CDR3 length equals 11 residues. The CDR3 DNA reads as TGTGCCTGGAGTGTAATAGAGACCCAGTACTTC. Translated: CAWSVIETQYF.

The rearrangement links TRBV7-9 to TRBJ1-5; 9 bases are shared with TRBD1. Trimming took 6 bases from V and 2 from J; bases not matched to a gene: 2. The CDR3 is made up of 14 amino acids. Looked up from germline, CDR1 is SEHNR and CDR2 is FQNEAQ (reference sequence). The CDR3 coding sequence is TGTGCCAGCAGTCGGACAGGGGGCAATCAGCCCCAGCATTTT. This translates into CASSRTGGNQPQHF.

As DNA, the CDR3 is TGTGCCAGCAGCGTAGCCCAGGGGGGAACGGGAAACACCATATATTTT. Amino acid sequence: CASSVAQGGTGNTIYF. The V call is TRBV9, the J call TRBJ1-3; 7 bases agree with TRBD1. The germline gives CDR1 SGDLS, CDR2 YYNGEE. The length of the CDR3 is 16 residues. V was pared by 0 bases and J by 4 bases, with 7 bases of the junction left unmatched.

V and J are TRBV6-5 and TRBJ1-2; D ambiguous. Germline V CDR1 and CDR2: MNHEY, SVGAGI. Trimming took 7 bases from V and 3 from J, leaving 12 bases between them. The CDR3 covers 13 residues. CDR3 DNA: TGTGCCAGCAATAATAACATCTACTATGGCTACACCTTC. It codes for CASNNNIYYGYTF.

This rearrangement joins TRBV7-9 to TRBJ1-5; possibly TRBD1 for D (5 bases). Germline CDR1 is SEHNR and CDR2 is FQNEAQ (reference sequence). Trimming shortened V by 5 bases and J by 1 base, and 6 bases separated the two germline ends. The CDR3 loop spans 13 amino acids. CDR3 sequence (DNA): TGTGCCAGCAGCCGGGACAGCAATCAGCCCCAGCATTTT. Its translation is CASSRDSNQPQHF.

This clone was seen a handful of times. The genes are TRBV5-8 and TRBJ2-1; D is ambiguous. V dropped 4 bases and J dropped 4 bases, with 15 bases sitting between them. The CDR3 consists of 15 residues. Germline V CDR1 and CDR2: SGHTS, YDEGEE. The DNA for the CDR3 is TGTGCCAGCAGCCGGTCCTTCCGACGATACAATGAGCAGTTCTTC. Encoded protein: CASSRSFRRYNEQFF.

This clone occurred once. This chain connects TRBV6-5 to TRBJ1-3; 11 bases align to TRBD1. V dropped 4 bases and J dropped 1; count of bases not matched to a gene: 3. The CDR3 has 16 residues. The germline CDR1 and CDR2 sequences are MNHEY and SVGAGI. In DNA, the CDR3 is TGTGCCAGCAGTTCGGACAGGGGGCCGTCTGGAAACACCATATATTTT. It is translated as CASSSDRGPSGNTIYF.